The rows below give T cell receptor beta chains drawn from one sample of a study of beta chain features in type 1 diabetes. The method was immunoSEQ multiplex PCR; TCRdb's version includes in-frame clones alone and lacks a portion of them. The sample contains nearly 350,000 clones, 9.3% of which appear only once. Sequences were obtained from central memory CD4+ T cells from blood. Receptor source: a young man with type 1 diabetes. CDR3s include the opening cysteine and the closing phenylalanine or tryptophan. D genes are given only for firm matches. Only some rows state a clone size, as once, few, many or a class for expanded clones.

clone size	J gene	D gene	V gene	CDR3 protein	CDR3 DNA
.	TRBJ1-1	.	TRBV6-5	CASTTGAEAFF	TGTGCCAGCACCACGGGGGCTGAAGCTTTCTTT
few	TRBJ2-5	TRBD2	TRBV7-2	CASSRGREETQYF	TGTGCCAGCAGCCGGGGGAGGGAAGAGACCCAGTACTTC
.	TRBJ2-6	TRBD2	TRBV30	CAWSRTTSAGANVLTF	TGTGCCTGGAGTCGGACGACTAGCGCTGGGGCCAACGTCCTGACTTTC
few	TRBJ2-7	.	TRBV7-2	CASSLGYGRSSYEQYF	TGTGCCAGCAGCTTAGGATATGGCCGGAGCTCCTACGAGCAGTACTTC
.	TRBJ2-7	.	TRBV19	CASSYPGLNEQYF	TGTGCCAGTAGTTATCCAGGGTTAAACGAGCAGTACTTC
.	TRBJ1-2	TRBD1	TRBV5-1	CASSGGQAVDGYTF	TGCGCCAGCAGCGGGGGACAGGCAGTAGATGGCTACACCTTC
few	TRBJ1-6	TRBD1	TRBV6-1	CASSETGGGSPLHF	TGTGCCAGCAGTGAGACAGGGGGCGGTTCACCCCTCCACTTT
.	TRBJ2-7	.	TRBV2	CASKSAVAGDDEQYF	TGTGCCAGCAAGTCCGCAGTGGCAGGGGACGACGAGCAGTACTTC
many	TRBJ1-1	TRBD1	TRBV7-8	CASSPGDRVTNTEAFF	TGTGCCAGCAGCCCAGGGGACAGGGTGACGAACACTGAAGCTTTCTTT
few	TRBJ1-3	.	TRBV28	CASMVGSVGNTIYF	TGTGCCAGCATGGTAGGGTCAGTTGGAAACACCATATATTTT
.	TRBJ1-5	.	TRBV10-3	CAISEKSNQPQHF	TGTGCCATCAGTGAGAAAAGCAATCAGCCCCAGCATTTT
.	TRBJ1-2	.	TRBV30	CAWTAGAYGYTF	TGTGCCTGGACCGCAGGGGCCTATGGCTACACCTTC
.	TRBJ2-1	.	TRBV7-7	CASSLGWGSYNEQFF	TGTGCCAGCAGCTTAGGGTGGGGTTCCTACAATGAGCAGTTCTTC
.	TRBJ2-5	.	TRBV7-8	CASSLPRRLGQETQYF	TGTGCCAGCAGCTTACCCCGCCGACTAGGGCAAGAGACCCAGTACTTC
.	TRBJ1-1	.	TRBV10-1	CASSESRGTKAFF	TGCGCCAGCAGTGAGTCGAGAGGGACTAAAGCTTTCTTT
.	TRBJ1-1	TRBD1	TRBV18	CASSPLTGALNTEAFF	TGTGCCAGCTCACCACTTACAGGGGCCCTGAACACTGAAGCTTTCTTT
many	TRBJ2-2	TRBD1	TRBV28	CASSPLGQGTGELFF	TGTGCCAGCAGTCCACTCGGACAGGGAACCGGGGAGCTGTTTTTT
.	TRBJ2-5	TRBD1	TRBV9	CASSTRPGQQETQYF	TGTGCCAGCAGCACGCGCCCGGGACAGCAAGAGACCCAGTACTTC
.	TRBJ1-5	.	TRBV19	CASSPAASGVSNQPQHF	TGTGCCAGTAGTCCCGCCGCCTCAGGGGTTAGCAATCAGCCCCAGCATTTT
many	TRBJ1-6	.	TRBV11-2	CASSATQQGGANSPLHF	TGTGCCAGCAGTGCAACCCAACAGGGAGGTGCGAATTCACCCCTCCACTTT
.	TRBJ2-7	.	TRBV6-6	CASSYSFWGNEQYF	TGTGCCAGCAGTTACTCGTTCTGGGGCAACGAGCAGTACTTC
few	TRBJ2-1	.	TRBV29-1	CSERGWVTDLNEQFF	TGCAGCGAGAGGGGATGGGTGACTGACCTCAATGAGCAGTTCTTC
few	TRBJ2-3	.	TRBV5-1	CASSLHSDTQYF	TGCGCCAGCAGCCTCCACTCAGATACGCAGTATTTT
few	TRBJ2-3	TRBD2	TRBV4-3	CASSQGTSGGTDTQYF	TGCGCCAGCAGCCAGGGGACTAGCGGGGGCACAGATACGCAGTATTTT
many	TRBJ2-6	TRBD1	TRBV4-3	CASSHGQAGANVLTF	TGCGCCAGCAGCCATGGACAGGCTGGGGCCAACGTCCTGACTTTC
many	TRBJ1-2	TRBD1	TRBV29-1	CSVGRGGDRSNYGYTF	TGCAGCGTGGGAAGGGGTGGGGACAGGTCTAACTATGGCTACACCTTC
few	TRBJ2-7	TRBD1	TRBV18	CASSPGAGGEHEQYF	TGTGCCAGCTCACCAGGGGCAGGGGGCGAGCACGAGCAGTACTTC
.	TRBJ2-2	TRBD2	TRBV30	CAWDSGGFTGELFF	TGTGCCTGGGATAGCGGGGGGTTCACCGGGGAGCTGTTTTTT
few	TRBJ2-7	.	TRBV4-3	CASSQGPGYEQYF	TGCGCCAGCAGCCAAGGACCAGGGTACGAGCAGTACTTC
few	TRBJ2-4	.	TRBV7-2	CATEPPGTNIQYF	TGTGCCACCGAACCCCCCGGCACAAACATTCAGTACTTC
few	TRBJ1-1	.	TRBV19	CASTAGTSEKEAFF	TGTGCCAGTACGGCCGGGACGTCGGAAAAGGAAGCTTTCTTT
many	TRBJ1-2	.	TRBV7-8	CASSLRVAYGYTF	TGTGCCAGCAGCTTGCGGGTCGCCTATGGCTACACCTTC
few	TRBJ2-1	.	TRBV7-2	CASSLVNSWDTGQFF	TGTGCCAGCAGCTTAGTAAATTCATGGGACACCGGACAGTTCTTC
few	TRBJ2-3	.	TRBV5-1	CASSPGSGTDTQYF	TGCGCCAGCAGCCCTGGCAGCGGAACAGATACGCAGTATTTT
many	TRBJ2-1	TRBD1	TRBV18	CASSQWGQMTYNEQFF	TGTGCCAGCTCACAGTGGGGACAGATGACCTACAATGAGCAGTTCTTC
few	TRBJ2-7	.	TRBV20-1	CSAQDWAEYF	TGCAGTGCTCAAGATTGGGCAGAATACTTC
.	TRBJ2-1	TRBD2	TRBV18	CASSRGTRGNNEQFF	TGTGCCAGCTCACGGGGGACTAGGGGAAACAATGAGCAGTTCTTC
few	TRBJ2-5	TRBD2	TRBV29-1	CSLKGLAGVRPETQYF	TGCAGCCTAAAGGGACTAGCGGGGGTCCGTCCAGAGACCCAGTACTTC
.	TRBJ1-1	TRBD1	TRBV7-8	CASSLGSRQGSEAFF	TGTGCCAGCAGCTTAGGATCCCGACAGGGATCTGAAGCTTTCTTT
few	TRBJ1-2	.	TRBV5-1	CASSLGSGIGGYTF	TGCGCCAGCAGCTTGGGTTCAGGAATCGGCGGCTACACCTTC
few	TRBJ1-1	.	TRBV10-3	CAIRGQFHTEAFF	TGTGCCATCCGAGGACAGTTTCACACTGAAGCTTTCTTT
few	TRBJ2-1	TRBD1	TRBV15	CATSRGRGTLTGGRDNEQFF	TGTGCCACCAGCAGAGGGAGAGGGACTTTGACAGGGGGTAGGGACAATGAGCAGTTCTTC
many	TRBJ2-2	.	TRBV7-2	CASSLVRVTGELFF	TGTGCCAGCAGCTTAGTCCGGGTCACCGGGGAGCTGTTTTTT
.	TRBJ2-5	TRBD2	TRBV4-3	CASSRGTSGGQETQYF	TGCGCCAGCAGCCGAGGGACTAGCGGGGGCCAAGAGACCCAGTACTTC
.	TRBJ1-1	.	TRBV7-6	CASSSTVNTEAFF	TGTGCCAGCAGCTCGACGGTGAACACTGAAGCTTTCTTT
few	TRBJ1-3	.	TRBV4-3	CASSQWGGGPSGNTIYF	TGCGCCAGCAGCCAATGGGGGGGAGGGCCCTCTGGAAACACCATATATTTT
.	TRBJ1-2	TRBD1	TRBV7-2	CASSLTGGYGGYTF	TGTGCCAGCAGCTTAACAGGGGGCTATGGTGGCTACACCTTC
many	TRBJ2-7	TRBD1	TRBV10-1	CASSGTGNEQYF	TGCGCCAGCAGCGGGACAGGGAACGAGCAGTACTTC